Shown below are 2 T cell receptor beta chains from a single sample sequenced in a study of blood T cell repertoires in COVID-19. TCRdb keeps only in-frame clones here, not all; method: immunoSEQ multiplex PCR. The sample carries roughly 260,000 clones, approximately 85% recorded once. The sequenced material came from peripheral blood. These receptors were taken from a woman in her seventies with acute or convalescent COVID-19.

This chain joins TRBV5-4 and TRBJ1-1; 7 bases are shared with TRBD1. This CDR3 spans 16 amino acids. V lost 4 bases, J lost 0 bases, and 9 bases stayed unmatched. Germline lookup yields CDR1 SGHNT and CDR2 YYREEE (reference sequence). The CDR3 protein is CASSKEGAGVNTEAFF. The CDR3 nucleotides are TGTGCCAGCAGCAAGGAGGGGGCAGGGGTGAACACTGAAGCTTTCTTT.

This clone was recorded once. The chain employs TRBV6-5 and TRBJ1-2; D call uncertain. The V end lost 6 bases, the J end lost 13 bases, and 21 bases lay between the germline ends. The germline V gene encodes CDR1 MNHEY and CDR2 SVGAGI. This CDR3 is 13 amino acids long. CDR3 sequence: CASRGSGNPVSTF. The CDR3 region has the DNA TGTGCCAGCAGGGGTTCGGGGAACCCCGTTTCCACCTTC.